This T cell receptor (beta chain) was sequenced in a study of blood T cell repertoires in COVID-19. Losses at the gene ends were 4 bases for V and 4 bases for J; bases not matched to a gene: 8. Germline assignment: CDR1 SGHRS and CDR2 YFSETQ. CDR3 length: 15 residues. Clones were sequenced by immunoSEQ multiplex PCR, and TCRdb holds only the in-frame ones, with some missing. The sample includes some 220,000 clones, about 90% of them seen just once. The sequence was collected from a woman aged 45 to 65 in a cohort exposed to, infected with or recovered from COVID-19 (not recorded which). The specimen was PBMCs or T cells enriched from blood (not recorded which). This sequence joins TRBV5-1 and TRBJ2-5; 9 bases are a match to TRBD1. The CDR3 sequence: CASSGGGQGGETQYF. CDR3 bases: TGCGCCAGCAGCGGAGGGGGACAGGGTGGAGAGACCCAGTACTTC.